Listed below are T cell receptor beta chains from one sample, sequenced in a study of shared clonotypes between healthy human individuals. Libraries were prepared by immunoSEQ multiplex PCR; TCRdb keeps only in-frame clonotypes and omits some of them. The sample lists roughly 1,100,000 clones, about 74% occurring once. Sequencing was carried out using memory CD4+ T cells sorted from blood. The receptors originated from a young man in good health. Each CDR3 is given with its conserved first and last residue. Each record gives: V gene, D gene, J gene, clone size, CDR3 DNA, CDR3 protein. D genes are given only for firm matches. Clone size is given for some rows only: seen once, a few or many times, or a class if the clone is expanded.

TRBV19	NA	TRBJ1-1	once	TGTGCCAGTAGTGGGCGAATCCCGGGGGAAGCTTTCTTT	CASSGRIPGEAFF
TRBV30	NA	TRBJ1-5	many	TGTGCCTGGAGTCGTTCAGGGAATAGCAATCAGCCCCAGCATTTT	CAWSRSGNSNQPQHF
TRBV19	TRBD1	TRBJ1-6	once	TGTGCCAGTAGTGAGTTGACAGGGAGTTCACCCCTCCACTTT	CASSELTGSSPLHF
TRBV29-1	TRBD1	TRBJ1-5	NA	TGCAGCTGCAAAACAGGGGTGGATCAGCCCCAGCATTTT	CSCKTGVDQPQHF
TRBV5-1	NA	TRBJ1-1	few	TGCGCCAGCAGCTTGGGACGGACGAACACTGAAGCTTTCTTT	CASSLGRTNTEAFF
TRBV10-3	TRBD1	TRBJ1-1	NA	TGTGCCATCAGTGACCAGGGGGCTATGAACACTGAAGCTTTCTTT	CAISDQGAMNTEAFF
TRBV6-1	NA	TRBJ1-3	many	TGTGCCAGCAGTGAAACCTCTCCGGGACCAAGCTCTGGAAACACCATATATTTT	CASSETSPGPSSGNTIYF
TRBV5-1	TRBD1	TRBJ1-3	NA	TGCGCCAGCAGCTTGGAGGGGACAGGGAGAGGAAACACCATATATTTT	CASSLEGTGRGNTIYF
TRBV6-1	TRBD1	TRBJ1-6	NA	TGTGCCAGCAGCGCGGGACAGGTAACTTCACCCCTCCACTTT	CASSAGQVTSPLHF
TRBV7-7	TRBD2	TRBJ2-1	NA	TGTGCTAGCAGCTGTCATTCAGCGGGAGGCGACAATGAGCAGTTCTTC	CASSCHSAGGDNEQFF
TRBV18	NA	TRBJ1-6	once	TGTGCCAGCTCACCGGGGGGGACCGTCAATTCACCCCTCCACTTT	CASSPGGTVNSPLHF
TRBV6-5	TRBD2	TRBJ2-7	NA	TGTGCCAGCGGGGCTGGGGGGGGGAGCTACGAGCAGTACTTC	CASGAGGGSYEQYF
TRBV30	NA	TRBJ1-2	NA	TGTGCCTGGAGTCTCCGTGGGGGCAGAACCTTC	CAWSLRGGRTF
TRBV6-5	NA	TRBJ2-6	few	TGTGCCAGCAGGGCTGGAGGGGCCAACGTCCTGACTTTC	CASRAGGANVLTF
TRBV6-1	NA	TRBJ2-6	NA	TGTGCCAGCAGTATAGGGACAGCCAACGTCCTGACTTTC	CASSIGTANVLTF
TRBV5-4	NA	TRBJ2-6	once	TGTGCCAGCAGCTTGCCAGCAGGGTACTACTCTGGGGCCAACGTCCTGACTTTC	CASSLPAGYYSGANVLTF
TRBV30	NA	TRBJ1-2	few	TGTGCCTGGATCCCACCCGGCCCCTATGGAGGCTACACCTTC	CAWIPPGPYGGYTF
TRBV5-4	NA	TRBJ1-1	once	TGTGCCAGCACCCTGGTGGGGGCAGATGAAGCTTTCTTT	CASTLVGADEAFF
TRBV5-3	NA	TRBJ2-7	NA	TGTGCCAGCAGCTTGGGTCCGGATTACGAGCAGTACTTC	CASSLGPDYEQYF
TRBV7-2	NA	TRBJ1-2	NA	TGTGCCAGCAGCCCCATGGACGGCCCCTATGGCTACACCTTC	CASSPMDGPYGYTF
TRBV6-1	TRBD1	TRBJ1-2	NA	TGTGCCAGCAGTGAACCATTCCGGGGACAGGGAGCCTATGGCTACACCTTC	CASSEPFRGQGAYGYTF
TRBV25-1	NA	TRBJ2-2	NA	TGTGCCAGCAGTGAATCCGTGGGCCGAGGGGCCACCGGGGAGCTGTTTTTT	CASSESVGRGATGELFF
TRBV19	NA	TRBJ1-1	NA	TGTGCCAGTGGGGGCCATCTGAACACTGAAGCTTTCTTT	CASGGHLNTEAFF
TRBV6-1	NA	TRBJ2-7	few	TGTGCCAGCAGTGAAGTGACAGCTTTGGGGGACGAGCAGTACTTC	CASSEVTALGDEQYF
TRBV11-2	NA	TRBJ1-6	NA	TGTGCCAGCAGCTTCCGTCCGGGAACCGAGAGCTCCTATAATTCACCCCTCCACTTT	CASSFRPGTESSYNSPLHF
TRBV10-3	NA	TRBJ2-6	NA	TGTGCCATCAGCCCCCTGGCGGCTGGGGCCAACGTCCTGACTTTC	CAISPLAAGANVLTF
TRBV5-1	TRBD1	TRBJ1-5	few	TGCGCCAGCAGCCCGGGACAGGGGAACAATCAGCCCCAGCATTTT	CASSPGQGNNQPQHF
TRBV7-9	NA	TRBJ2-4	NA	TGTGCCAGCAGCTTGGGGGAAGTAAGAAACATTCAGTACTTC	CASSLGEVRNIQYF
TRBV4-3	NA	TRBJ2-7	NA	TGCGCCAGCAGCCGTACCCTTTCCTACGAGCAGTACTTC	CASSRTLSYEQYF
TRBV4-1	NA	TRBJ2-3	NA	TGCGCCAGCAGCCAAGTGGGCCTCAGAGATACGCAGTATTTT	CASSQVGLRDTQYF
TRBV18	NA	TRBJ1-3	NA	TGTGCCAGCTCACCGGTACAGCCGGGAAACACCATATATTTT	CASSPVQPGNTIYF